The 17 T cell receptor beta chains given below trace back to one sample, sequenced in a study of cytomegalovirus exposure and HLA in healthy donors. Amplification used 60 Vbeta primers and 13 Jbeta primers. The method was immunoSEQ multiplex PCR; TCRdb's version includes in-frame clones alone and lacks a portion of them. The sample contains 58,000 or so clones, roughly 71% of which appear only once. The sample consisted of PBMCs. The receptors stem from a man in his fifties in good health and CMV-seropositive.

The V and J genes are TRBV29-1 and TRBJ1-1, with D possibly matching TRBD1 (5 bases). V was pared by 6 bases and J by 5 bases, with 19 bases between. The germline CDR1 and CDR2 sequences are SQVTM and ANQGSEA. The CDR3 runs 14 residues. CDR3 sequence (DNA): TGCAGCGTAGCGGGGGGACGTAAATGGACTGAAGCTTTCTTT. Residues: CSVAGGRKWTEAFF. The variable domain in full, with the rest retrieved from reference TRBV29-1 and TRBJ1-1, is SAVISQKPSRDICQRGTSLTIQCQVDSQVTMMFWYRQQPGQSLTLIATANQGSEATYESGFVIDKFPISRPNLTFSTLTVSNMSPEDSSIYLCSVAGGRKWTEAFFGQGTRLTVV.

In its sample, this clone was seen a few times. V and J are TRBV7-2 and TRBJ1-5; perhaps TRBD1 as D (6 bases). CDR3 length: 13 residues. The V and J ends lost 5 bases and 6 bases respectively, with 11 bases between them. Per the germline V gene, CDR1 is SGHTA and CDR2 is FQGNSA. DNA for the CDR3: TGTGCCAGCAGCCAGACAGGCCCTCAGCCCCAGCATTTT. It yields the protein CASSQTGPQPQHF.

V is TRBV30 and J is TRBJ1-3, with 9 positions matching TRBD1. This CDR3 is 15 amino acids long. Trimming removed 1 base from V and 2 bases from J; junction bases left unmatched: 3. CDR1 GTSNPN and CDR2 SVGIG come from the germline V gene (reference sequence). As DNA, the CDR3 is TGTGCCTGGAGTGGGGACAGGGCTACTGGAAACACCATATATTTT. Encoded protein: CAWSGDRATGNTIYF.

This chain connects TRBV29-1 to TRBJ2-1, with TRBD2 matching over 10 bases. The length of the CDR3 is 15 residues. The germline V gene has CDR1 SQVTM and CDR2 ANQGSEA. In DNA form, the CDR3 reads TGCTTCGGGGCTAGCGGGAGTATGGGGCCAAATGAGCAGTTCTTC. Its translation is CFGASGSMGPNEQFF.

This chain joins TRBV29-1 and TRBJ2-1, with TRBD2 matching 8 bases. The germline V gene has CDR1 SQVTM and CDR2 ANQGSEA. V trimming: 4 bases; J trimming: 4 bases; junction bases outside the gene matches: 9. The CDR3 is made up of 15 amino acids. CDR3 in amino acids: CSVAGTRRFYNEQFF. The CDR3 bases are TGCAGCGTTGCGGGGACTAGACGCTTTTACAATGAGCAGTTCTTC.

This clone has a handful of counts. The rearrangement links TRBV5-4 to TRBJ2-3; D unresolved. The CDR3 sequence is 14 residues long. Trimming left V 1 base short and J 1 base short, with 7 bases between. Germline CDR1 and CDR2: SGHNT and YYREEE (reference sequence). Here the CDR3 DNA reads TGTGCCAGCAGCTTGAATACAGGCACAGATACGCAGTATTTT. This sequence encodes CASSLNTGTDTQYF. Based on the CDR3 plus reference TRBV5-4 and TRBJ2-3, the full variable domain is ETGVTQSPTHLIKTRGQQVTLRCSSQSGHNTVSWYQQALGQGPQFIFQYYREEENGRGNFPPRFSGLQFPNYSSELNVNALELDDSALYLCASSLNTGTDTQYFGPGTRLTVL.

The gene calls are TRBV4-1 and TRBJ2-1, with 15 positions matching TRBD2. Germline trimming cut 5 bases from V and 6 bases from J; bases unmatched to any gene: 8. Germline V gives CDR1 MGHRA, CDR2 YSYEKL. The CDR3 totals 17 residues. The CDR3 is CASSMSGTSGGLNEQFF. Here the CDR3 DNA reads TGCGCCAGCAGCATGTCCGGGACTAGCGGGGGGCTCAATGAGCAGTTCTTC.

This clone was detected a few times. V gene TRBV27 combines with J gene TRBJ2-7; D might be TRBD2 (6 bases). This CDR3 is 16 amino acids long. V was shortened by 5 bases and J by 6 bases, with 23 bases between the two germline ends. Germline CDR1 is MNHEY and CDR2 is SMNVEV (reference sequence). DNA for the CDR3: TGTGCCAGCAGTACCTTCCTGCGGGGACGGAACTCCGAGCAGTACTTC. Encoded protein: CASSTFLRGRNSEQYF.

The CDR3 coding sequence is TGTGCCAGCAGCAGCCCGAAGCGGACAGGGTACTACGAGCAGTACTTC. It is translated as CASSSPKRTGYYEQYF. V gene TRBV5-4 combines with J gene TRBJ2-7, with TRBD1 matching over 8 bases. J was trimmed by 3 bases and V by 4 bases; bases with no gene match: 12. The germline V gene has CDR1 SGHNT and CDR2 YYREEE (reference sequence). This CDR3 is 16 amino acids long.

The chain has TRBV14 and TRBJ2-7; 7 positions agree with TRBD2. V shed 0 bases, J shed 4 bases, and the junction held 6 bases outside the gene matches. This CDR3 region has 15 residues. Germline V gene data show CDR1 as SGHDN and CDR2 as FVKESK. The CDR3: CASSQDGREWYEQYF. CDR3 coding DNA: TGTGCCAGCAGCCAAGATGGGCGGGAGTGGTACGAGCAGTACTTC.

The chain links TRBV5-1 to TRBJ2-7, with 9 bases identical to TRBD2. The CDR3 length is 14 residues. Germline V CDR1 and CDR2: SGHRS, YFSETQ. Trimming at V came to 5 bases and at J to 4 bases, leaving 7 bases not matched to a gene. The CDR3 spells CASRTGTSSYEQYF. The CDR3 coding sequence is TGCGCCAGCAGAACCGGGACTAGCTCGTACGAGCAGTACTTC.

V gene TRBV19 combines with J gene TRBJ1-1; 12 bases are shared with TRBD1. This CDR3 comprises 13 residues. V dropped 7 bases and J dropped 11; count of bases not matched to a gene: 8. CDR1 and CDR2 (germline): LNHDA, SQIVND (reference sequence). The CDR3 protein is CASTPGQGARAFF. CDR3 DNA sequence: TGTGCCAGTACCCCGGGACAGGGGGCGAGGGCTTTCTTT.

The chain carries TRBV18 and TRBJ2-7; 7 positions agree with TRBD1. The CDR3 is made up of 13 amino acids. Germline V lookup: CDR1 KGHSH, CDR2 LQKENI. Trimming at V came to 6 bases and at J to 3 bases, leaving 5 bases not matched to a gene. CDR3 residues: CASSPGQRYEQYF. The DNA of the CDR3 is TGTGCCAGCTCGCCGGGACAGCGCTACGAGCAGTACTTC.

V usage is TRBV19 and J usage is TRBJ2-7; the match to TRBD2 covers 9 bases. Germline CDR1 LNHDA, CDR2 SQIVND (reference sequence). This CDR3 region has 15 residues. The V and J ends lost 5 bases and 2 bases, in that order; junction bases with no gene match: 7. The chain's CDR3 is CASSPSSGMPYEQYF. In DNA, the CDR3 is TGTGCCAGTAGTCCTTCTAGCGGGATGCCCTACGAGCAGTACTTC.

Points on this clone: The same CDR3 arises from other DNA sequences in this sample as well. This chain joins TRBV9 and TRBJ2-3; 7 bases map to TRBD2. Germline trimming cut 1 base from V and 1 base from J; bases unmatched to any gene: 0. Germline lookup yields CDR1 SGDLS and CDR2 YYNGEE. The CDR3 sequence is 14 residues long. CDR3 coding DNA: TGTGCCAGCAGCGTACGGGGGGGCACAGATACGCAGTATTTT. It specifies CASSVRGGTDTQYF.

The chain is built from TRBV2 and TRBJ2-7; D is unresolved. Between the trimmed V and J ends, which lost 7 bases and 3 bases, there was a span of 19 bases. Germline V lookup: CDR1 SNHLY, CDR2 FYNNEI. The CDR3 runs 15 residues. In DNA form, the CDR3 reads TGTGCCAGCAAGCGCGGCGGCGATCCGGGCTACGAGCAGTACTTC. Translating it yields CASKRGGDPGYEQYF.

The genes are TRBV11-2 and TRBJ1-2; the match to TRBD1 covers 11 bases. Trimming removed 2 bases from V and 3 bases from J; junction bases left unmatched: 2. Germline CDR1 is SGHAT and CDR2 is FQNNGV. CDR3 length: 15 amino acids. CDR3 amino acids: CASSLRDRGYYGYTF. CDR3 bases: TGTGCCAGCAGCTTACGGGACAGGGGGTACTATGGCTACACCTTC. Full variable domain (outside the CDR3, taken from reference TRBV11-2 and TRBJ1-2): EAGVAQSPRYKIIEKRQSVAFWCNPISGHATLYWYQQILGQGPKLLIQFQNNGVVDDSQLPKDRFSAERLKGVDSTLKIQPAKLEDSAVYLCASSLRDRGYYGYTFGSGTRLTVV.